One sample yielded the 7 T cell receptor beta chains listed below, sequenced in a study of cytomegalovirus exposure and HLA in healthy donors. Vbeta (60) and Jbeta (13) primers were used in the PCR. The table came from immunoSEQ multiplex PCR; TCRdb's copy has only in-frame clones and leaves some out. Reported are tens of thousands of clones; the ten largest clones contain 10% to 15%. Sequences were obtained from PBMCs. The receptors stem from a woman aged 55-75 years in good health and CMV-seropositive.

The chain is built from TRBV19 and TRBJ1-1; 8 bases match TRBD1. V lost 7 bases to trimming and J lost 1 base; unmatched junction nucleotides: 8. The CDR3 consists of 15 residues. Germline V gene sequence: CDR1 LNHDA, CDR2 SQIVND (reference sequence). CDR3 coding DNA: TGTGCCAGTACTCCTATCGGGACAGGGAACACTGAAGCTTTCTTT. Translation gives CASTPIGTGNTEAFF.

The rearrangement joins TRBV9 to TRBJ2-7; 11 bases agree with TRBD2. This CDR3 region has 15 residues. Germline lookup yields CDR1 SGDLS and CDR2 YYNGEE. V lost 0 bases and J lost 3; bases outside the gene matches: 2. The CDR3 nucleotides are TGTGCCAGCAGCGTAGGACTAGCGGGGAACTACGAGCAGTACTTC. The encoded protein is CASSVGLAGNYEQYF. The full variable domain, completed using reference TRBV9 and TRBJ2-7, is DSGVTQTPKHLITATGQRVTLRCSPRSGDLSVYWYQQSLDQGLQFLIQYYNGEERAKGNILERFSAQQFPDLHSELNLSSLELGDSALYFCASSVGLAGNYEQYFGPGTRLTVT.

CDR3 nucleotide sequence: TGTGCCACCAAGACAGGAGGCCTCAATCAGCCCCAGCATTTT. Its protein product is CATKTGGLNQPQHF. The chain recombines TRBV19 with TRBJ1-5; possible D gene TRBD1, 6 bases. CDR3 length: 14 amino acids. The germline gives CDR1 LNHDA, CDR2 SQIVND (reference sequence). V gave up 10 bases and J gave up 3 bases, with 16 bases separating them.

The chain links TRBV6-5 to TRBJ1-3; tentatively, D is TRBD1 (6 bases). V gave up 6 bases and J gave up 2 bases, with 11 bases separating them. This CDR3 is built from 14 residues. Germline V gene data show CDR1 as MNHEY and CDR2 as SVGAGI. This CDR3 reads CASSPTGTGNTIYF. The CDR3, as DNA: TGTGCCAGCAGCCCAACAGGGACTGGAAACACCATATATTTT.

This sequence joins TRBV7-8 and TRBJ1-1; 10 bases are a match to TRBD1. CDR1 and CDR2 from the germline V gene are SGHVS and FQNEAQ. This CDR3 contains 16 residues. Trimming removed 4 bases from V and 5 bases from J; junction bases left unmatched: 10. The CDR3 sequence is CASSSLRGQGRTEAFF. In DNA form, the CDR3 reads TGTGCCAGCAGCTCCCTCCGGGGACAGGGGCGTACTGAAGCTTTCTTT.

As DNA, the CDR3 is TGTGCCAGCTCACCGACTATGTTAGATGAAGCTTTCTTT. Amino acid sequence: CASSPTMLDEAFF. The chain carries TRBV18 and TRBJ1-1; D is undetermined. V was clipped by 3 bases and J by 7 bases, with 12 bases between them. Per the germline V gene, CDR1 is KGHSH and CDR2 is LQKENI. The CDR3 length is 13 residues.

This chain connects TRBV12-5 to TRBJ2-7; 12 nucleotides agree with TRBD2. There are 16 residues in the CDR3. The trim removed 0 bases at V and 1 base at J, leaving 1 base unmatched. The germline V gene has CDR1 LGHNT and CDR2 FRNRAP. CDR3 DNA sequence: TGTGCTAGTGGTTTGGTAGGACTAGCGGGGTCCTACGAGCAGTACTTC. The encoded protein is CASGLVGLAGSYEQYF.